The 22 T cell receptor beta chains listed next were all sequenced from one sample in a study of blood T cell repertoires in COVID-19. The repertoire was sequenced with immunoSEQ multiplex PCR; TCRdb's copy has only in-frame clones and lacks some. This table has around 100,000 clones, around nine tenths appearing once. The sequencing input was peripheral blood. These receptors all come from a human donor in a cohort sampled during active COVID-19.

V and J are TRBV19 and TRBJ1-5; TRBD1 matches 7 bases. Germline CDR1 is LNHDA and CDR2 is SQIVND (reference sequence). The CDR3 has 15 residues. The V gene end was trimmed by 7 bases and the J gene end by 1 base; junction bases not matched to a gene: 7. CDR3 nucleotides: TGTGCCAGTATTCACAGGGGTTTGAGCAATCAGCCCCAGCATTTT. This encodes CASIHRGLSNQPQHF.

The V call is TRBV5-1, the J call TRBJ2-1; D remains ambiguous. CDR3 length: 16 amino acids. V gave up 4 bases and J gave up 3 bases, with 17 bases separating them. The germline gives CDR1 SGHRS, CDR2 YFSETQ. This chain's CDR3 is CASSPLRSLSYNEQFF. DNA of the CDR3: TGCGCCAGCAGCCCACTGAGGAGTTTAAGCTACAATGAGCAGTTCTTC.

The rearrangement uses TRBV16 and TRBJ1-1, with D hard to call. Germline V gene lookup returns CDR1 KGHSY and CDR2 FQNENV. The CDR3 extends over 13 amino acids. Trimming shortened V by 4 bases and J by 1 base, and 7 bases separated the two germline ends. The CDR3 DNA reads as TGTGCCAGCAGCCGAGAACGGAACACTGAAGCTTTCTTT. It yields the protein CASSRERNTEAFF.

This clone has just one count. This sequence joins TRBV28 and TRBJ2-7; D unclear. V was clipped by 6 bases and J by 5 bases, with 11 bases between them. CDR1 is MDHEN, CDR2 SYDVKM, per germline. This CDR3 is built from 12 residues. CDR3 in DNA: TGTGCCAGCAGCGATTCTAGGAACGAGCAGTACTTC. Its protein product is CASSDSRNEQYF.

V is TRBV24-1 and J is TRBJ2-1; TRBD1 aligns across 8 bases. The germline gives CDR1 KGHDR, CDR2 SFDVKD. The CDR3 runs to 18 residues. Trimming cost V 2 bases and J 2 bases; bases outside gene matches: 10. The CDR3 loop is CATSDSALDRDPYNEQFF. The CDR3 region has the DNA TGTGCCACCAGTGATTCCGCCCTGGACAGGGATCCCTACAATGAGCAGTTCTTC.

This chain links TRBV6-2 or TRBV6-3 with TRBJ1-1; D gene ambiguous. The germline V gene has CDR1 MNHEY and CDR2 SVGEGT. V lost 6 bases, J lost 1 base, and 9 bases lay in between. The length of the CDR3 is 13 residues. This CDR3 reads CASSRTGNTEAFF. The CDR3 DNA reads TGTGCCAGCAGCCGAACCGGGAACACTGAAGCTTTCTTT.

The rearrangement uses TRBV28 and TRBJ2-7, with TRBD1 as a possible D gene (7 bases). The CDR3 covers 15 residues. V lost 4 bases to trimming and J lost 5 bases, with 18 bases between them. Germline loops: CDR1 MDHEN, CDR2 SYDVKM. CDR3 nucleotides: TGTGCCAGCAGTTCCCCGGCAGGGGGGCAGGACGAGCAGTACTTC. Translating gives CASSSPAGGQDEQYF.

This chain links TRBV9 with TRBJ1-3, with D tentatively TRBD1 (5 bases). Trimming cost V 1 base and J 1 base, with 15 bases left between them. The CDR3 length is 17 residues. Germline lookup yields CDR1 SGDLS and CDR2 YYNGEE. CDR3 nucleotide sequence: TGTGCCAGCAGCGTAACCCTAGCGGGGGGGTCTGGAAACACCATATATTTT. As protein: CASSVTLAGGSGNTIYF.

The rearrangement uses TRBV2 and TRBJ2-3, with 7 bases identical to TRBD1. V shed 5 bases and J 1 base; nucleotides not matched to a gene: 6. The germline V gene has CDR1 SNHLY and CDR2 FYNNEI. This CDR3 contains 15 residues. CDR3 residues: CASSLTGMGTDTQYF. The CDR3 region has the DNA TGTGCCAGCAGTTTGACAGGGATGGGCACAGATACGCAGTATTTT.

This sequence joins TRBV12-3 or TRBV12-4 and TRBJ2-5; 7 positions agree with TRBD2. The CDR3 totals 13 residues. V was clipped by 6 bases and J by 5 bases; unmatched bases: 6. Here the CDR3 reads CASSLGGAETQYF. In DNA form, the CDR3 reads TGTGCCAGCAGCCTGGGAGGGGCGGAGACCCAGTACTTC.

This clone showed up just once. The rearrangement joins TRBV7-2 to TRBJ2-1, with D tentatively TRBD1 (6 bases). CDR3 size: 15 residues. Trimming took off 4 bases at V and 8 bases at J, with 18 bases between the two ends. Germline loops: CDR1 SGHTA, CDR2 FQGNSA. CDR3: CASSSQGGRGDEQFF. The CDR3 DNA reads TGTGCCAGCAGCTCCCAAGGGGGTCGTGGGGATGAGCAGTTCTTC. The full variable domain, its missing parts supplied by reference TRBV7-2 and TRBJ2-1, is GAGVSQSPSNKVTEKGKDVELRCDPISGHTALYWYRQSLGQGLEFLIYFQGNSAPDKSGLPSDRFSAERTGGSVSTLTIQRTQQEDSAVYLCASSSQGGRGDEQFFGPGTRLTVL.

The J gene is TRBJ2-1, the V gene TRBV28; the match to TRBD2 covers 8 bases. Germline V gene sequence: CDR1 MDHEN, CDR2 SYDVKM. The length of the CDR3 is 16 residues. Germline trimming cut 5 bases from V and 5 bases from J; bases unmatched to any gene: 11. The DNA for the CDR3 is TGTGCCAGCAGTCTCCAGCGACTAGCGAGTAACAATGAGCAGTTCTTC. Its translation is CASSLQRLASNNEQFF.

This chain connects TRBV28 to TRBJ1-1; unclear D gene. V lost 5 bases and J lost 6, with 10 bases in between. This CDR3 comprises 12 residues. Germline-derived CDR1 and CDR2 are MDHEN and SYDVKM. CDR3 loop: CASSEDSAEAFF. CDR3 coding DNA: TGTGCCAGCAGTGAGGACTCAGCTGAAGCTTTCTTT.

This clone was observed a few times. This chain connects TRBV6-5 to TRBJ1-1, with a weak D call TRBD1 (5 bases). The length of the CDR3 is 15 residues. The germline V gene has CDR1 MNHEY and CDR2 SVGAGI. V was trimmed by 6 bases and J by 6 bases, leaving 20 bases between them. CDR3 nucleotides: TGTGCCAGCAGCAACCTTGGGGGGATGGCCCCTGAAGCTTTCTTT. Amino acid sequence: CASSNLGGMAPEAFF.

The rearrangement uses TRBV2 and TRBJ1-2; 7 bases are shared with TRBD1. The germline V gene encodes CDR1 SNHLY and CDR2 FYNNEI. Losses at the gene ends were 7 bases for V and 5 bases for J; bases not matched to a gene: 16. The length of the CDR3 is 16 residues. This CDR3 is CASTRSSGQSLYGYTF. DNA of the CDR3: TGTGCCAGCACCCGTTCGTCGGGACAGTCTCTGTATGGCTACACCTTC. The full variable domain, in which reference TRBV2 and TRBJ1-2 provide the parts outside the CDR3, is EPEVTQTPSHQVTQMGQEVILRCVPISNHLYFYWYRQILGQKVEFLVSFYNNEISEKSEIFDDQFSVERPDGSNFTLKIRSTKLEDSAMYFCASTRSSGQSLYGYTFGSGTRLTVV.

Regarding this clone: The junction and the germline gene differ at one end; a read error may be behind it. The chain recombines TRBV6-1 with TRBJ2-1, with 16 bases matching TRBD2. The CDR3 has 14 residues. Germline CDR1 and CDR2: MNHNS and SASEGT. CDR3 DNA: TGTGCCAGCAGTGAGGGACTAGCGGGAGGGCCATTACTCTTC. Translated, it gives CASSEGLAGGPLLF.

The table lists this clone with a count of one. This chain joins TRBV6-5 and TRBJ2-5; 7 bases are a match to TRBD2. CDR3 length: 14 residues. With 6 bases clipped from V and 2 bases from J, the junction kept 6 bases outside the gene matches. Germline V lookup: CDR1 MNHEY, CDR2 SVGAGI. The CDR3 is CASSQSGGQETQYF. The CDR3 bases are TGTGCCAGCAGCCAGTCGGGGGGACAAGAGACCCAGTACTTC.

The rearrangement links TRBV19 to TRBJ2-7; a weak D match, TRBD1 (6 bases). Germline V gene lookup returns CDR1 LNHDA and CDR2 SQIVND (reference sequence). This CDR3 spans 15 amino acids. V gave up 5 bases and J gave up 4 bases, with 18 bases separating them. The CDR3 DNA follows: TGTGCCAGTAGTGGCCCCGGACAGAGAATGTACGAGCAGTACTTC. Translating gives CASSGPGQRMYEQYF.

This clone was seen only once. The chain employs TRBV7-9 and TRBJ2-1; D is possibly TRBD2 (5 bases). In germline, CDR1 is SEHNR, CDR2 FQNEAQ (reference sequence). The CDR3 extends over 17 amino acids. Trimming stripped 7 bases from V and 0 bases from J, with 19 bases between. This chain's CDR3 is CASIPGILVGSYNEQFF. CDR3 nucleotides: TGTGCCAGCATCCCCGGGATTCTTGTGGGCTCCTACAATGAGCAGTTCTTC.

This clone was seen a few times. This chain joins TRBV29-1 and TRBJ2-4, with TRBD2 matching over 10 bases. Germline CDR1 SQVTM, CDR2 ANQGSEA. J gave up 0 bases and V 5 bases, and 16 bases lay outside the gene matches. The CDR3 runs 19 residues. The CDR3 DNA follows: TGCAGCGTTTACCCCTATGGGACTAGCGTCGGGGGAGCCAAAAACATTCAGTACTTC. Its protein is CSVYPYGTSVGGAKNIQYF. The whole variable domain, remainder taken from reference TRBV29-1 and TRBJ2-4, is SAVISQKPSRDICQRGTSLTIQCQVDSQVTMMFWYRQQPGQSLTLIATANQGSEATYESGFVIDKFPISRPNLTFSTLTVSNMSPEDSSIYLCSVYPYGTSVGGAKNIQYFGAGTRLSVL.

The chain is built from TRBV7-9 and TRBJ2-7, with 8 nucleotides matching TRBD2. The CDR3 covers 16 residues. The J segment lost 5 bases and the V segment lost 1 base, leaving 10 bases of the junction unmatched. The germline V gene encodes CDR1 SEHNR and CDR2 FQNEAQ (reference sequence). CDR3 bases: TGTGCCAGCAGCTTAGAATTGGGGCGGGAGGCTAACGAGCAGTACTTC. Residues: CASSLELGREANEQYF.

The chain is built from TRBV19 and TRBJ1-2; 7 bases are a match to TRBD1. J lost 1 base, V lost 1 base, and 18 bases had no gene match. Germline V lookup: CDR1 LNHDA, CDR2 SQIVND (reference sequence). This CDR3 has 20 residues. CDR3 region: CASSIVGLGQPGPFNYGYTF. The DNA for the CDR3 is TGTGCCAGTAGTATAGTTGGGCTGGGACAGCCCGGGCCCTTTAACTATGGCTACACCTTC. The whole variable domain, filled in from reference TRBV19 and TRBJ1-2, reads DGGITQSPKYLFRKEGQNVTLSCEQNLNHDAMYWYRQDPGQGLRLIYYSQIVNDFQKGDIAEGYSVSREKKESFPLTVTSAQKNPTAFYLCASSIVGLGQPGPFNYGYTFGSGTRLTVV.